A selection of T cell receptor beta chains follows, all from one sample in a study of long-term antiretroviral therapy in people with HIV. The data were produced by immunoSEQ multiplex PCR, yet TCRdb's version contains in-frame clones alone and is incomplete. Counted here are around 30,000 clones, 84% occurring once; the ten biggest clones make up around 5.9%. The sequencing here drew on unsorted PBMCs, taken 0.4 years after starting antiretroviral therapy. These receptor sequences come from a man in his late teens or twenties with HIV. CDR3s include the opening cysteine and the closing phenylalanine or tryptophan. The D gene is left open where the match is weak. Where a row states a size, it is once, few, many or the class of an expanded clone; other rows omit it.

TRBJ1-2 TRBD1 NA TRBV6-5 CASSYQGGGYTF TGTGCCAGCAGTTACCAGGGGGGCGGCTACACCTTC
TRBJ2-1 TRBD1 NA TRBV6-5 CASTPSGTGYNEQFF TGTGCCAGCACTCCGTCCGGGACAGGGTACAATGAGCAGTTCTTC
TRBJ2-7 TRBD2 NA TRBV19 CASSSLAGAYEQYF TGTGCCAGTAGTTCGCTAGCGGGAGCCTACGAGCAGTACTTC
TRBJ2-2 NA once TRBV6-5 CASSYSGGASTGELFF TGTGCCAGCAGTTACTCGGGGGGCGCAAGCACCGGGGAGCTGTTTTTT
TRBJ2-7 NA NA TRBV5-6 CASSLVAGTYEQYF TGTGCCAGCAGCTTGGTTGCAGGGACCTACGAGCAGTACTTC
TRBJ1-2 TRBD1 NA TRBV5-6 CASSLPRTGANYGYTF TGTGCCAGCAGCTTGCCCCGGACAGGGGCTAACTATGGCTACACCTTC
TRBJ1-4 NA NA TRBV5-6 CASSRSGAGTNEKLFF TGTGCCAGCAGCCGATCAGGGGCCGGCACTAATGAAAAACTGTTTTTT
TRBJ1-5 NA few TRBV6-6 CASSYLAGDSYQPQHF TGTGCCAGCAGTTACTTGGCGGGGGACTCCTATCAGCCCCAGCATTTT
TRBJ1-6 NA few TRBV9 CASNSNNSPLHF TGTGCCAGCAACAGTAATAATTCACCCCTCCACTTT
TRBJ1-2 NA NA TRBV11-2 CASSLGGALGYTF TGTGCCAGCAGCTTAGGTGGGGCTCTCGGCTACACCTTC
TRBJ2-3 NA NA TRBV7-8 CASSPATSGVGTDTQYF TGTGCCAGCAGCCCCGCCACGTCAGGGGTGGGCACAGATACGCAGTATTTT
TRBJ1-4 TRBD1 NA TRBV9 CASSTRDSLNEKLFF TGTGCCAGCAGCACCCGGGACAGTCTAAATGAAAAACTGTTTTTT
TRBJ2-1 NA NA TRBV19 CASSVTHSSSYNEQFF TGTGCCAGTAGTGTAACCCACTCGAGCTCCTACAATGAGCAGTTCTTC
TRBJ2-2 NA few TRBV18 CASSPSNFLFF TGTGCCAGCTCACCATCGAATTTTCTGTTTTTT
TRBJ1-5 TRBD1 NA TRBV9 CASSAGQGANSNQPQHF TGTGCCAGCAGCGCCGGACAGGGGGCAAATAGCAATCAGCCCCAGCATTTT
TRBJ1-1 NA NA TRBV2 CASSEMLRNTEAFF TGTGCCAGCAGTGAGATGCTGAGGAACACTGAAGCTTTCTTT
TRBJ2-3 TRBD2 NA TRBV19 CASSRTSGSTDTQYF TGTGCCAGTAGTAGGACTAGCGGTAGCACAGATACGCAGTATTTT
TRBJ1-5 NA NA TRBV5-4 CASSFGIDQPQHF TGTGCCAGCAGCTTCGGAATTGATCAGCCCCAGCATTTT
TRBJ2-7 NA NA TRBV29-1 CSVEEPQAYEQYF TGCAGCGTTGAAGAACCCCAGGCCTACGAGCAGTACTTC
TRBJ1-1 NA NA TRBV10-2 CASLPGRANTEAFF TGCGCCAGCCTCCCAGGCAGGGCGAACACTGAAGCTTTCTTT
TRBJ2-1 TRBD2 NA TRBV12-5 CASGLGTSVYNEQFF TGTGCTAGTGGTCTCGGGACTAGCGTTTACAATGAGCAGTTCTTC
TRBJ2-5 TRBD2 NA TRBV7-9 CASSPSGEETQYF TGTGCCAGCAGCCCTAGCGGGGAAGAGACCCAGTACTTC
TRBJ1-1 NA NA TRBV6-1 CASSDRMNTEAFF TGTGCCAGCAGTGACCGGATGAACACTGAAGCTTTCTTT
TRBJ2-5 NA NA TRBV4-1 CASSQWGQGEETQYF TGCGCCAGCAGCCAATGGGGGCAGGGTGAAGAGACCCAGTACTTC
TRBJ1-1 TRBD1 NA TRBV7-6 CASSFDGQGGVTEAFF TGTGCCAGCAGCTTCGACGGACAGGGAGGTGTCACTGAAGCTTTCTTT
TRBJ1-1 NA NA TRBV28 CASSLSLGRNTEAFF TGTGCCAGCAGTTTAAGTTTGGGCAGAAACACTGAAGCTTTCTTT
TRBJ2-3 NA NA TRBV4-3 CASSQDLGTDTQYF TGCGCCAGCAGCCAAGATCTAGGGACGGATACGCAGTATTTT
TRBJ2-3 NA NA TRBV5-6 CASSRGQMGTDTQYF TGTGCCAGCAGCCGCGGACAGATGGGGACAGATACGCAGTATTTT
TRBJ1-6 NA NA TRBV10-3 CAVAAILNSPLHF TGTGCCGTAGCGGCCATCCTTAATTCACCCCTCCACTTT
TRBJ2-1 NA NA TRBV4-1 CASSQVNEQFF TGCGCCAGCAGCCAAGTAAATGAGCAGTTCTTC
TRBJ2-7 NA once TRBV28 CASSLTPSYEQYF TGTGCCAGCAGTTTGACACCTTCCTACGAGCAGTACTTC
TRBJ2-7 NA NA TRBV7-9 CASSPTGTPYEQYF TGCGCCAGCAGCCCCACCGGGACTCCCTACGAGCAGTACTTC
TRBJ2-2 TRBD2 NA TRBV5-1 CASSDGLVVPGELFF TGCGCCAGCAGCGATGGACTAGTTGTTCCCGGGGAGCTGTTTTTT
TRBJ2-2 TRBD1 NA TRBV9 CASSVGQGVITGELFF TGTGCCAGCAGCGTGGGACAGGGGGTGATCACCGGGGAGCTGTTTTTT
TRBJ2-1 TRBD2 few TRBV7-6 CASSLEASGGNEQFF TGTGCCAGCAGCTTAGAGGCTAGCGGGGGCAATGAGCAGTTCTTC
TRBJ1-2 NA NA TRBV28 CASSFQGNGYTF TGTGCCAGCAGTTTTCAGGGGAATGGCTACACCTTC
TRBJ2-5 TRBD2 NA TRBV5-1 CASSPGLAGVETQYF TGCGCCAGCAGCCCCGGACTAGCGGGAGTAGAGACCCAGTACTTC
TRBJ1-3 TRBD1 NA TRBV7-2 CASSRRDSYSGNTIYF TGTGCCAGCAGCCGTAGGGACAGTTACTCTGGAAACACCATATATTTT
TRBJ1-1 TRBD1 NA TRBV5-4 CASSSGITGVTEAFF TGTGCCAGCAGCTCGGGTATTACAGGGGTTACTGAAGCTTTCTTT
TRBJ2-7 TRBD2 NA TRBV4-1 CASSQDRLAGDYSYEQYF TGCGCCAGCAGCCAAGATAGGCTAGCGGGGGATTACTCCTACGAGCAGTACTTC
TRBJ2-1 TRBD1 NA TRBV14 CASSLYRGYNEQFF TGTGCCAGCAGCCTTTACAGGGGGTACAATGAGCAGTTCTTC
TRBJ1-4 NA NA TRBV7-2 CASSATPKGQGNEKLFF TGTGCCAGCAGCGCAACCCCAAAGGGGCAGGGTAACGAAAAACTGTTTTTT
TRBJ1-1 TRBD1 NA TRBV13 CASSLATGGWNTEAFF TGTGCCAGCAGCTTAGCCACAGGGGGCTGGAACACTGAAGCTTTCTTT
TRBJ2-5 NA once TRBV11-2 CASSLKGLTRQETQYF TGTGCCAGCAGCTTAAAGGGACTCACACGCCAAGAGACCCAGTACTTC
TRBJ1-1 NA NA TRBV5-6 CASSPGVGVLNTEAFF TGTGCCAGCAGCCCTGGGGTCGGGGTTCTGAACACTGAAGCTTTCTTT
TRBJ1-2 NA NA TRBV4-1 CASSQEQGMAGVSVDYGYTF TGCGCCAGCAGCCAAGAGCAGGGGATGGCAGGGGTATCTGTGGACTATGGCTACACCTTC
TRBJ2-1 TRBD1 few TRBV6-4 CASSDTGDRGHNEQFF TGTGCCAGCAGTGACACGGGGGACAGGGGGCATAATGAGCAGTTCTTC
TRBJ1-1 NA NA TRBV6-1 CASSESAFF TGTGCCAGCAGTGAATCAGCTTTCTTT
TRBJ2-1 TRBD2 NA TRBV7-6 CASREARGGEQFF TGTGCCAGCCGGGAGGCGCGGGGAGGTGAGCAGTTCTTC
TRBJ2-1 NA NA TRBV5-6 CASSPHGSSSYNEQFF TGTGCCAGCAGCCCTCACGGTTCCAGCTCCTACAATGAGCAGTTCTTC